The rows below give T cell receptor beta chains drawn from one sample of a study of CD8 T cells in ankylosing spondylitis. Each CDR3 protein gets one entry after TCRdb re-called the 5' RACE reads with MiXCR. The sample carries approximately 540,000 distinct CDR3 sequences, more than 9.5% recorded once. The sequencing sample was made of blood, either unsorted or a sorted T cell fraction (not recorded which). These receptors were collected from a male donor with ankylosing spondylitis. Each CDR3 is given with its conserved first and last residue. D genes are given only for firm matches. Clone size, where shown, is once, few, many, or a class for clones that have expanded.

v_call: TRBV3-1
d_call: NA
clone_size: NA
j_call: TRBJ1-5
cdr3_nt: TGTGCCAGCAGCCAAGTAAATGATCAGCCCCAGCATTTT
cdr3_aa: CASSQVNDQPQHF

v_call: TRBV20-1
d_call: NA
clone_size: few
j_call: TRBJ2-1
cdr3_nt: TGCAGTGCTAGAGGGGACAAAGGATACAATGAGCAGTTCTTC
cdr3_aa: CSARGDKGYNEQFF

v_call: TRBV3-1
d_call: NA
clone_size: few
j_call: TRBJ2-5
cdr3_nt: TGTGCCAGCAGCCACCCATTTGCGCGGGGGCGGGAGACCCAGTACTTC
cdr3_aa: CASSHPFARGRETQYF

v_call: TRBV10-2
d_call: NA
clone_size: many
j_call: TRBJ2-2
cdr3_nt: TGCGCCAGCATATTAGGGCAGGCGACCGGGGAGCTGTTTTTT
cdr3_aa: CASILGQATGELFF

v_call: TRBV11-2
d_call: NA
clone_size: NA
j_call: TRBJ2-2
cdr3_nt: TGTGCCAGCAGATTGGGACGGAGTGTGGGCGGGGAGCTGTTTTTT
cdr3_aa: CASRLGRSVGGELFF

v_call: TRBV20-1
d_call: NA
clone_size: NA
j_call: TRBJ1-4
cdr3_nt: TGCAGTGCTAGAGGGATCGGTGAAAAACTGTTTTTT
cdr3_aa: CSARGIGEKLFF

v_call: TRBV28
d_call: NA
clone_size: NA
j_call: TRBJ2-7
cdr3_nt: TGTGCCAGCAGTTTCTCCGGGGAATCCTACGAGCAGTACTTC
cdr3_aa: CASSFSGESYEQYF

v_call: TRBV19
d_call: TRBD2
clone_size: NA
j_call: TRBJ2-1
cdr3_nt: TGTGCCAGTAGTTCCCGAGCGGGAGAGACAACGAATGAGCAGTTCTTC
cdr3_aa: CASSSRAGETTNEQFF

v_call: TRBV7-9
d_call: NA
clone_size: few
j_call: TRBJ2-7
cdr3_nt: TGTGCCAGCAGCCTCTGGGCCACCTCCTACGAGCAGTACTTC
cdr3_aa: CASSLWATSYEQYF

v_call: TRBV20-1
d_call: NA
clone_size: NA
j_call: TRBJ2-1
cdr3_nt: TGCAGTGGATCGGGGGACTTCTACAATGAGCAGTTCTTC
cdr3_aa: CSGSGDFYNEQFF

v_call: TRBV5-1
d_call: TRBD2
clone_size: few
j_call: TRBJ2-1
cdr3_nt: TGCGCCAGCAGCTTGGTAGGCGGGAGGGCCTCCAATGAGCAGTTCTTC
cdr3_aa: CASSLVGGRASNEQFF

v_call: TRBV20-1
d_call: NA
clone_size: few
j_call: TRBJ1-1
cdr3_nt: TGCAGTGCGAAACGGGTGGATGAAGCTTTCTTT
cdr3_aa: CSAKRVDEAFF

v_call: TRBV7-8
d_call: NA
clone_size: many
j_call: TRBJ1-3
cdr3_nt: TGTGCCAGCAGCTACGGGAATTCCGGAAACACCATATATTTT
cdr3_aa: CASSYGNSGNTIYF

v_call: TRBV5-1
d_call: TRBD1
clone_size: few
j_call: TRBJ1-1
cdr3_nt: TGCGCCAGCAGCTTACAAACAGGGGATGAAGCTTTCTTT
cdr3_aa: CASSLQTGDEAFF

v_call: TRBV20-1
d_call: NA
clone_size: NA
j_call: TRBJ1-1
cdr3_nt: TGCAGTGCTAGAGATAGAAACAGGGTTTACACTGAAGCTTTCTTT
cdr3_aa: CSARDRNRVYTEAFF

v_call: TRBV20-1
d_call: TRBD2
clone_size: NA
j_call: TRBJ2-3
cdr3_nt: TGCAGTGCACATGTACTAGCGGGAGGCACAGATACGCAGTATTTT
cdr3_aa: CSAHVLAGGTDTQYF

v_call: TRBV24-1
d_call: TRBD1
clone_size: few
j_call: TRBJ2-7
cdr3_nt: TGTGCCACCAGTGATTCCGCCGGGACAGGGAGCTCCTACGAGCAGTACTTC
cdr3_aa: CATSDSAGTGSSYEQYF

v_call: TRBV15
d_call: NA
clone_size: few
j_call: TRBJ2-4
cdr3_nt: TGTGCCACCAGCAGAGATAGGTACATTCAGTACTTC
cdr3_aa: CATSRDRYIQYF